A single sample is the source of the 29 T cell receptor beta chains below, sequenced in a study of Tregs in tolerant kidney transplant recipients. Generated by immunoSEQ multiplex PCR, the TCRdb table keeps only in-frame clones and is missing some. The table records about 69,000 clones, 70% to 90% of them present only once. This material consisted of CD4+ T cells from blood, taken before the transplant. Receptor source: a human donor who received a combined kidney and bone marrow transplant.

Here the CDR3 reads CASSSGTSGSRNEQFF. CDR3 in DNA: TGTGCCAGCAGCTCTGGGACTAGCGGGAGTCGAAATGAGCAGTTCTTC. The rearrangement joins TRBV7-8 to TRBJ2-1; the match to TRBD2 covers 14 bases. Trimming cost V 4 bases and J 7 bases; bases outside gene matches: 6. CDR1 and CDR2 from the germline V gene are SGHVS and FQNEAQ. There are 16 residues in the CDR3.

The chain employs TRBV28 and TRBJ2-5, with 10 bases aligning to TRBD1. Trimming cost V 2 bases and J 5 bases; bases outside gene matches: 5. The CDR3 has 15 amino acids. Germline CDR1 and CDR2: MDHEN and SYDVKM. The CDR3: CASSLPDRGQETQYF. In DNA, the CDR3 is TGTGCCAGCAGTTTACCCGACAGGGGGCAGGAGACCCAGTACTTC. Supplemented by reference TRBV28 and TRBJ2-5, the full variable domain reads DVKVTQSSRYLVKRTGEKVFLECVQDMDHENMFWYRQDPGLGLRLIYFSYDVKMKEKGDIPEGYSVSREKKERFSLILESASTNQTSMYLCASSLPDRGQETQYFGPGTRLLVL.

The genes are TRBV19 and TRBJ1-5, with D possibly being TRBD1 (6 bases). Between the trimmed V and J ends, which lost 6 bases and 1 base, there was a span of 10 bases. The CDR3 loop spans 14 amino acids. From germline, CDR1 is LNHDA and CDR2 SQIVND (reference sequence). CDR3 loop: CASSLDRSNQPQHF. The CDR3 nucleotides are TGTGCCAGTAGCCTCGACAGGAGCAATCAGCCCCAGCATTTT.

This clone was seen a few times. The CDR3 spells CASSSTGTGQETQYF. In DNA form, the CDR3 reads TGTGCCAGCAGTTCGACCGGGACAGGGCAAGAGACCCAGTACTTC. The chain links TRBV28 to TRBJ2-5; 9 positions agree with TRBD1. Unmatched junction bases numbered 5, after V lost 4 bases and J lost 2 bases. This CDR3 is 15 amino acids long. Germline V gene sequence: CDR1 MDHEN, CDR2 SYDVKM.

V and J are TRBV5-1 and TRBJ2-2; 9 bases map to TRBD2. Germline lookup yields CDR1 SGHRS and CDR2 YFSETQ. The ends lost 5 bases at V and 4 bases at J; junction bases unmatched: 9. CDR3 size: 16 residues. Here the CDR3 reads CASRVAGGPITGELFF. CDR3 DNA: TGCGCCAGCAGAGTTGCGGGAGGGCCAATCACCGGGGAGCTGTTTTTT.

This rearrangement joins TRBV11-2 to TRBJ2-3; maybe TRBD1 (6 bases). The V end lost 3 bases, the J end lost 6 bases, and 10 bases lay between the germline ends. CDR1 and CDR2 from the germline V gene are SGHAT and FQNNGV. The CDR3 consists of 13 residues. CDR3 in DNA: TGTGCCAGCAGCTTGAACAGGGCCGATACGCAGTATTTT. Its protein product is CASSLNRADTQYF.

The V gene is TRBV13, the J gene TRBJ2-2; 8 nucleotides match TRBD1. The CDR3 contains 17 residues. Looked up from germline, CDR1 is PRHDT and CDR2 is FYEKMQ (reference sequence). Trimming took 1 base from V and 4 from J; bases not matched to a gene: 8. CDR3 in amino acids: CASSLEWDRRITGELFF. CDR3 nucleotide sequence: TGTGCCAGCAGCTTAGAATGGGACAGGAGAATCACCGGGGAGCTGTTTTTT.

The V call is TRBV27, the J call TRBJ2-1, with D perhaps matching TRBD2 (5 bases). Germline V gene data show CDR1 as MNHEY and CDR2 as SMNVEV (reference sequence). V was cut by 3 bases and J by 5 bases, with 17 bases left in between. The CDR3 runs to 16 residues. CDR3 region: CASSLTGSVSHNEQFF. CDR3 DNA: TGTGCCAGCAGTTTGACTGGTAGCGTGAGTCACAATGAGCAGTTCTTC.

The genes are TRBV4-3 and TRBJ2-1; 14 bases map to TRBD2. The CDR3 loop spans 21 amino acids. CDR1 and CDR2 from the germline V gene are LGHNA and YSLEER. V dropped 0 bases and J dropped 2; count of bases not matched to a gene: 12. In DNA, the CDR3 is TGCGCCAGCAGCCAAGATAAATGGGGGACTAGCGGGAGAGGCACCTACAATGAGCAGTTCTTC. This gives the protein CASSQDKWGTSGRGTYNEQFF.

This clone has just a few counts. The V gene is TRBV29-1, the J gene TRBJ1-1, with D unresolved. Germline loops: CDR1 SQVTM, CDR2 ANQGSEA. The CDR3 runs to 13 residues. V shed 3 bases and J shed 0 bases, with 8 bases lying between them. This CDR3 reads CSVERQMNTEAFF. The CDR3 DNA is TGCAGCGTTGAGAGACAAATGAACACTGAAGCTTTCTTT.

V gene TRBV28 combines with J gene TRBJ2-1; 11 bases match TRBD2. The CDR3 covers 16 residues. Germline V lookup: CDR1 MDHEN, CDR2 SYDVKM. Losses at the gene ends were 5 bases for V and 7 bases for J; bases not matched to a gene: 10. The CDR3 coding sequence is TGTGCCAGCAGTCATAGCGGGAGGGCCAAGGCAAATGAGCAGTTCTTC. Amino acids: CASSHSGRAKANEQFF.

The rearrangement links TRBV18 to TRBJ1-2, with 10 bases that match TRBD1. The junction had 9 bases not matched to a gene; V was cut back by 4 bases and J by 7 bases. CDR3 length: 15 amino acids. CDR1 is KGHSH and CDR2 is LQKENI in the germline V gene. CDR3 DNA sequence: TGTGCCAGCTCACTACCCGGGACAGGGGTTAGTGGCTACACCTTC. It specifies CASSLPGTGVSGYTF.

CDR3 DNA sequence: TGTGCCAGCAGCTTAGTTGACAGCTATGGCTACACCTTC. It encodes CASSLVDSYGYTF. The chain couples TRBV7-2 to TRBJ1-2; tentatively, D is TRBD1 (5 bases). Germline-derived CDR1 and CDR2 are SGHTA and FQGNSA. The V end lost 1 base, the J end lost 4 bases, and 7 bases lay between the germline ends. CDR3 length: 13 amino acids. Together with reference TRBV7-2 and TRBJ1-2, the CDR3 gives the full variable domain: GAGVSQSPSNKVTEKGKDVELRCDPISGHTALYWYRQSLGQGLEFLIYFQGNSAPDKSGLPSDRFSAERTGGSVSTLTIQRTQQEDSAVYLCASSLVDSYGYTFGSGTRLTVV.

The CDR3 loop reads CASSFPTGSYEQYF. CDR3 nucleotides: TGTGCCAGCAGTTTCCCTACAGGATCCTACGAGCAGTACTTC. The J gene is TRBJ2-7, the V gene TRBV28, with a tentative D call TRBD1 (5 bases). Germline loops: CDR1 MDHEN, CDR2 SYDVKM. Trimming stripped 3 bases from V and 1 base from J, with 10 bases between. CDR3 length: 14 residues.

The chain employs TRBV2 and TRBJ1-3; D uncertain. Trimming left V 4 bases short and J 0 bases short, with 10 bases between. Per germline, CDR1 SNHLY and CDR2 FYNNEI. The CDR3 loop spans 15 amino acids. CDR3 amino acids: CASSGSPSSGNTIYF. CDR3 DNA: TGTGCCAGCAGTGGGAGCCCTTCCTCTGGAAACACCATATATTTT.

This rearrangement joins TRBV6-1 to TRBJ2-3; 8 nucleotides agree with TRBD2. This CDR3 comprises 15 residues. Germline trimming cut 4 bases from V and 3 bases from J; bases unmatched to any gene: 6. The germline V gene encodes CDR1 MNHNS and CDR2 SASEGT. In nucleotides, the CDR3 is TGTGCCAGCAGTGCAACTAGCGGTCGAACAGATACGCAGTATTTT. Protein: CASSATSGRTDTQYF.

The V gene is TRBV5-1, the J gene TRBJ2-5; 8 positions match TRBD2. The V gene end was trimmed by 0 bases and the J gene end by 5 bases; junction bases not matched to a gene: 6. The CDR3 length is 15 residues. From germline, CDR1 is SGHRS and CDR2 YFSETQ. DNA of the CDR3: TGCGCCAGCAGCTTGGGGGCTAGCGGGTCGGAGACCCAGTACTTC. It is translated as CASSLGASGSETQYF.

The chain combines TRBV28 with TRBJ1-1; D gene unclear. The CDR3 extends over 12 amino acids. Germline CDR1 reads MDHEN; CDR2 reads SYDVKM. V lost 5 bases and J lost 8, with 12 bases in between. The DNA of the CDR3 is TGTGCCAGCAGTCCCCCTTGGGCGGAAGCTTTCTTT. This translates into CASSPPWAEAFF.

The chain has TRBV4-1 and TRBJ1-1, with D possibly TRBD1 on 6 matching bases. V lost 3 bases and J 6 bases, leaving 14 bases between the germline ends. CDR1 is MGHRA and CDR2 is YSYEKL in the germline V gene. The CDR3 is made up of 14 amino acids. The CDR3 DNA is TGCGCCAGCAGCCACACCCAGGGGATCCCTGAAGCTTTCTTT. It is translated as CASSHTQGIPEAFF.

The gene calls are TRBV27 and TRBJ1-1, with D possibly being TRBD1 (6 bases). The CDR3 consists of 13 residues. CDR1 MNHEY and CDR2 SMNVEV come from the germline V gene (reference sequence). Trimming cost V 4 bases and J 3 bases, with 9 bases left between them. The CDR3, as DNA: TGTGCCAGCAGTTCCGGACAGTACACTGAAGCTTTCTTT. Protein product: CASSSGQYTEAFF.

This chain links TRBV7-2 with TRBJ2-1; 12 bases line up with TRBD2. Germline CDR1 SGHTA, CDR2 FQGNSA. J gave up 0 bases and V 7 bases, and 7 bases lay outside the gene matches. This CDR3 has 17 residues. Written as DNA, the CDR3 is TGTGCCAGCATGGGACTAGCGGGTTCCCACTCCTACAATGAGCAGTTCTTC. Its translation: CASMGLAGSHSYNEQFF.

This clone was seen a single time. This chain connects TRBV18 to TRBJ2-1; D unclear. The germline V gene encodes CDR1 KGHSH and CDR2 LQKENI. The CDR3 consists of 16 residues. V was shortened by 2 bases and J by 5 bases, with 16 bases between the two germline ends. Here the CDR3 reads CASSPLIASGNNEQFF. As DNA, the CDR3 is TGTGCCAGCTCACCATTGATTGCTAGTGGTAACAATGAGCAGTTCTTC.

The genes are TRBV5-6 and TRBJ1-1, with no clear D. CDR3 length: 13 amino acids. Germline loops: CDR1 SGHDT, CDR2 YYEEEE. The V and J ends lost 2 bases and 4 bases respectively, with 9 bases between them. This CDR3 reads CASSLTEPTEAFF. CDR3 nucleotides: TGTGCCAGCAGCTTAACAGAGCCCACTGAAGCTTTCTTT.

This rearrangement joins TRBV28 to TRBJ2-3, with TRBD1 identical over 10 bases. The CDR3 covers 16 residues. The J segment lost 4 bases and the V segment lost 4 bases, leaving 8 bases of the junction unmatched. Germline CDR1 is MDHEN and CDR2 is SYDVKM. DNA for the CDR3: TGTGCCAGCAGTTCCTATGCCGGGACAGGGGCAGATACGCAGTATTTT. It translates to CASSSYAGTGADTQYF.

V gene TRBV7-9 combines with J gene TRBJ2-2, with D possibly matching TRBD1 (6 bases). Germline CDR1 and CDR2: SEHNR and FQNEAQ (reference sequence). The CDR3 length is 15 residues. V lost 3 bases, J lost 6 bases, and 14 bases lay in between. CDR3 in amino acids: CASSFSLGQSGELFF. For the CDR3, the DNA is TGTGCCAGCAGCTTTAGCCTCGGACAGTCCGGGGAGCTGTTTTTT.

This chain joins TRBV19 and TRBJ2-2, with a tentative D call TRBD2 (6 bases). Trimming took 7 bases from V and 0 from J, leaving 12 bases between them. The germline CDR1 and CDR2 sequences are LNHDA and SQIVND (reference sequence). The CDR3 contains 15 residues. This CDR3 reads CASNLGGTNTGELFF. CDR3 coding DNA: TGTGCCAGTAACCTCGGGGGTACGAACACCGGGGAGCTGTTTTTT.

The chain couples TRBV27 to TRBJ2-2; the D gene is possibly TRBD2 (6 bases). CDR1 and CDR2 from the germline V gene are MNHEY and SMNVEV (reference sequence). V lost 6 bases to trimming and J lost 9 bases, with 20 bases between them. This CDR3 has 15 residues. The CDR3 DNA reads TGTGCCAGCAGGCCCCCCGGGGGTTTGTTCAGGGAGCTGTTTTTT. Residues: CASRPPGGLFRELFF.

The rearrangement uses TRBV11-1 and TRBJ2-1; TRBD2 matches at 7 bases. There are 13 residues in the CDR3. J lost 9 bases, V lost 2 bases, and 4 bases had no gene match. Germline CDR1 reads SGHAT; CDR2 reads FQDESV (reference sequence). CDR3 residues: CASSLQREGEQFF. The DNA of the CDR3 is TGTGCCAGCAGCTTACAAAGGGAGGGTGAGCAGTTCTTC. Supplemented by reference TRBV11-1 and TRBJ2-1, the full variable domain reads EAEVAQSPRYKITEKSQAVAFWCDPISGHATLYWYRQILGQGPELLVQFQDESVVDDSQLPKDRFSAERLKGVDSTLKIQPAELGDSAMYLCASSLQREGEQFFGPGTRLTVL.

The chain employs TRBV29-1 and TRBJ2-5; 12 bases are shared with TRBD2. The CDR3 runs to 16 residues. Looked up from germline, CDR1 is SQVTM and CDR2 is ANQGSEA. V shed 4 bases and J 5 bases; nucleotides not matched to a gene: 11. The CDR3 protein is CSVATDGTSGWETQYF. CDR3 sequence (DNA): TGCAGCGTTGCTACAGACGGGACTAGCGGGTGGGAGACCCAGTACTTC.